Below, one TCR beta chain is given with its context. Its target is unknown. The sample comes from a study of lymphopenia after photon versus proton radiotherapy. This CDR3 comprises 13 residues. The V gene lost 6 bases and the J gene lost 0 bases, with 6 bases spanning the gap. The germline gives CDR1 MDHEN, CDR2 SYDVKM. The repertoire was sequenced with immunoSEQ multiplex PCR; TCRdb's copy has only in-frame clones and lacks some. The repertoire consists of 43,000 or so clones, with 85% occurring once and the leading ten covering over 2%. Broader study findings: Oligoclonal CD8+ Temra expansion after nadir drove photon patients' diversity drop. Under photons, naive T cells and diversity fell while effector/memory populations rose.

This chain joins TRBV28 and TRBJ1-5, with no clear D. The TCR was taken from a man aged 40-49 years with gastric cancer. This specimen consisted of peripheral blood, obtained from a patient treated with photon-based radiotherapy. The DNA of the CDR3 is TGTGCCAGCAGCCTTGATAGCAATCAGCCCCAGCATTTT. Translating it yields CASSLDSNQPQHF. The complete variable domain, with remaining parts taken from reference TRBV28 and TRBJ1-5, reads DVKVTQSSRYLVKRTGEKVFLECVQDMDHENMFWYRQDPGLGLRLIYFSYDVKMKEKGDIPEGYSVSREKKERFSLILESASTNQTSMYLCASSLDSNQPQHFGDGTRLSIL.